Described below is a single T cell receptor beta chain sequence and its context. Its antigen is undetermined. This sample was taken from a study of CXCR3-negative and CXCR3-positive naive CD8 T cells. Study summary: Across all libraries, TRB reads numbered around 150 million, with about 1.5 +/- 0.3 million in each library. Study-wide results and limits: The study found that naive CXCR3-negative and CXCR3-positive cells shared TRBV-TRBJ usage, while memory cells differed.

CDR1 and CDR2 (germline): MRHNA, SNTAGT. The CDR3 has 15 residues. CD8+ T cell subsets were each sorted in triplicate, about 310,000 cells apiece. Libraries were UMI-labeled 5' RACE TRB cDNA. TCRdb re-called the 5' RACE reads and catalogs CDR3 proteins one per entry, DNA excluded. This sample's table reports tens of thousands of distinct CDR3 sequences. The chain carries TRBV6-4 and TRBJ2-3; without DNA, the TCRdb call of TRBD1 cannot be checked. This clonotype originated in a human donor in good health. Some clones in this sample may be carry-over from other donors' samples. Material: memory CD8+ T cells from blood. CDR3 loop: CASSNGGHSTDTQYF.